This TCR beta chain came from a study of shared clonotypes between healthy human individuals (dated by TCRdb to 2020 to 2022). Notes on the research overall: The cohort comprised a couple of women and three men aged 18 to 49 years. Per donor, three plates each were used for CD4 naive and CD4 memory, two for CD8 naive, and one for CD8 memory. Blood TCR repertoires of a handful of healthy adults were deeply sequenced to estimate repertoire size and the extent of clonotype sharing between individuals. To increase sequencing depth and limit assay-specific biases, different laboratories used diverse techniques to prepare libraries and sequence TCR repertoires. Leukapheresis yielded between about 0.85 and 10 billion PBMCs per donor.

Broad study findings and their caveats: Even with the large sequencing depth, rarefaction of the sorted-subset datasets indicated that sequencing was incomplete. Only blood was sampled, and tissue TCR repertoires likely differ from those in blood. Sharing across a few donors was observed for about 5% of naive CD4, over 3% of naive CD8, 2% to 2.5% of memory CD4, and 0.4% of memory CD8 clonotypes. Pairwise subsampling led to the expectation that sequencing depth would affect the degree of clonotype sharing among donors. Larger estimated clonotype richness was generally found for naive subsets than for memory subsets. The small number of donors limited the genetic and exposure-history diversity represented. Higher generation probabilities were observed for clonotypes shared by all four sorted-subset donors than for non-shared clonotypes.

V is cut back by 6 bases and J by 8 bases, with 11 bases in the junction unmatched. Its CDR3 holds 15 amino acids, cysteine through phenylalanine. Only the CDR3 DNA is retained, 45 bases long and in frame from the first base. From a lookup of the germline V gene, CDR1 and CDR2 are MDHEN and SYDVKM. Turning to this clone: Its antigen specificity is not known. Base quality data are lacking; no much larger clone is found one base away.

Using the deep immunoSEQ assay, multiplex PCR amplified TCR CDR3 regions from genomic DNA. Extracted genomic DNA from each cell subset was distributed evenly across all wells of several immunoSEQ 96-well plates, and each plate was treated as a replicate. For sorted subsets, each replicate PCR was loaded with around 200 ng genomic DNA, equivalent to 25,000 to 30,000 T cell genomes. The purified libraries were quantified using a Qubit 3.0 fluorometer, sized with a Bioanalyzer 2100, and then quantified again using the KAPA Library Quantification kit. Each immunoSEQ 96-well plate was sequenced on its own single-read 150-cycle Illumina NextSeq 550 flow cell. The authors' pipeline ran thus. The immunoSEQ output contained only junctional sequences without quality scores, so filtering could not match that applied to full-length reads. To assign V/J genes and CDR3, sequences were annotated using PyIR, a Python wrapper for IgBLAST v1.9, with IMGT germline references. Reads were filtered out if the reads had weak V/J assignments (E-value above 1e-6), no CDR3, stop codons, out-of-frame junctions, or ambiguous translated residues. V3J clonotypes were defined as sequences sharing the same inferred V gene, J gene, and CDR3 amino acid sequence. The percentage overlap between two repertoires was calculated by dividing the number of shared unique clonotypes by the size of the smaller repertoire. Three approaches were used to assess repertoire richness: RTK rarefaction, the Chao1 estimator, and Recon v2.1 estimates of unobserved clonotypes. For all TCRbeta clonotypes obtained by the gDNA method from several donors, generation probabilities were computed with OLGA. TCRdb mirrors the immuneACCESS table, restricted to in-frame sequences. Some clones are absent from its copies; in checked studies, under half trace to an unresolved V gene, and the reason for the others is unknown. The D gene and trimming were derived from the DNA, and the V and J assignments and clone size from that table. Present in this sample are a few million clones, about 94% of which were seen just once. The top ten hold approximately 1.6% of the sample.

CD8 naive samples consisted of CD45RO-negative cells that were positively selected for CCR7, yielding a CD45RA+CCR7+ population without TemRA cells. The donors were healthy, HIV-negative adults with no recently reported acute infections or vaccinations. All donors were Caucasian adults living in Nashville, Tennessee, USA. Blood was collected by leukapheresis, and PBMCs were isolated by Ficoll-Histopaque density gradient centrifugation and then cryopreserved in liquid nitrogen vapor phase. Analytical flow cytometry was used to check the purity and quantity of every magnetically sorted T cell population. From each sorted fraction, genomic DNA was isolated and quantified by UV absorbance on a Nanodrop 2000c.

The chain is made from TRBV28 and TRBJ2-1; TRBD2 aligns with 9 central bases. The sequence came from a man younger than 35 in good health. Some clones in this sample may be carry-over from other donors' samples. Sequenced input: naive CD8+ T cells from PBMCs. The sample's cell subset or site, from its label and the paper: CD45RA+CCR7+. CDR3 sequence: CASRVAGVQGDEQFF. The sequence in DNA is TGTGCCAGCAGGGTAGCGGGAGTTCAGGGGGATGAGCAGTTCTTC. The reference TRBV28 and TRBJ2-1 proteins fill in what lies around the CDR3, so the full variable domain reads DVKVTQSSRYLVKRTGEKVFLECVQDMDHENMFWYRQDPGLGLRLIYFSYDVKMKEKGDIPEGYSVSREKKERFSLILESASTNQTSMYLCASRVAGVQGDEQFFGPGTRLTVL.